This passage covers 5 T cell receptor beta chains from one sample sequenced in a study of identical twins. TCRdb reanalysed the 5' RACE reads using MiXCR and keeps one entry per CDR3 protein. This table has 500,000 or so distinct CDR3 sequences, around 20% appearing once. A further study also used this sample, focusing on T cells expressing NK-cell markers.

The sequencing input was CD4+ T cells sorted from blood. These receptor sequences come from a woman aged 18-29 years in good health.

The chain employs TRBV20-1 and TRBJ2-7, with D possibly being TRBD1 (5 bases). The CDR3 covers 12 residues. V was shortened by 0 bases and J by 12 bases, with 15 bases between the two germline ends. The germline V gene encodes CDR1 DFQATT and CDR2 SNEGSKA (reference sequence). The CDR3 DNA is TGCAGTGCTAGAGATCTCGACAGCAAGGGGTACTTC. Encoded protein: CSARDLDSKGYF.

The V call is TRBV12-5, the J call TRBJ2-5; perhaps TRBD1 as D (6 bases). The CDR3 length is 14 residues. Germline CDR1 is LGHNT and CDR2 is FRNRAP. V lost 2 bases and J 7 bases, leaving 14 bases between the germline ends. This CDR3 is CASGLRTSRGTQYF. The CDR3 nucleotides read TGTGCTAGTGGTTTGCGGACTTCCAGGGGGACCCAGTACTTC.

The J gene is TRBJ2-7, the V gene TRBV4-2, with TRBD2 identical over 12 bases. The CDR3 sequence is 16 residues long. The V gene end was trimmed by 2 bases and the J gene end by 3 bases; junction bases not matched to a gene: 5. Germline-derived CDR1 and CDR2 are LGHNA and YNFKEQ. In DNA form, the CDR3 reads TGTGCCAGCAGCCAACAACTAGCGGGGGGAAACTACGAGCAGTACTTC. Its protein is CASSQQLAGGNYEQYF.

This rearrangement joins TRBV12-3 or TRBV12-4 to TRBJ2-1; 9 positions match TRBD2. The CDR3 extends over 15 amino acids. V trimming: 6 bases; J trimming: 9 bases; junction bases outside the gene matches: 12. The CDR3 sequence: CASSPVQRGVIEQFF. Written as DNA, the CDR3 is TGTGCCAGCAGCCCTGTCCAGCGGGGGGTTATTGAGCAGTTCTTC.

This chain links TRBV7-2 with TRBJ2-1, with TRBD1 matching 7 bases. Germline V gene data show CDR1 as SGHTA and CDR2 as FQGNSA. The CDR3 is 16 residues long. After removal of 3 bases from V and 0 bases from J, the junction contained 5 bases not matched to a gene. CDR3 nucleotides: TGTGCCAGCAGCTTCCGACAGGGAATCTCCTACAATGAGCAGTTCTTC. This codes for CASSFRQGISYNEQFF.